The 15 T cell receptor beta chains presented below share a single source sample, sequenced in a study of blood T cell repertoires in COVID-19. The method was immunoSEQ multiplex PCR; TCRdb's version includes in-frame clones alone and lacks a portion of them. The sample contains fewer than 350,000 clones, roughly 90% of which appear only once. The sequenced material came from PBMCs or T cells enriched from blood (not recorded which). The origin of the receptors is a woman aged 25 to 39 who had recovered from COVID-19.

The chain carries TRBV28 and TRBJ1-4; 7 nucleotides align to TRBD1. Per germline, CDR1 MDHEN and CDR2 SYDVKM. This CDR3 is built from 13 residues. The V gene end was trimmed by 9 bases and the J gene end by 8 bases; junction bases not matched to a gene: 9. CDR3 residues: CASSGTVYEKLFF. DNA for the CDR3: TGTGCCAGTAGCGGGACAGTATACGAAAAACTGTTTTTT. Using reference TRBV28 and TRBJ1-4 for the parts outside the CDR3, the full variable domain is DVKVTQSSRYLVKRTGEKVFLECVQDMDHENMFWYRQDPGLGLRLIYFSYDVKMKEKGDIPEGYSVSREKKERFSLILESASTNQTSMYLCASSGTVYEKLFFGSGTQLSVL.

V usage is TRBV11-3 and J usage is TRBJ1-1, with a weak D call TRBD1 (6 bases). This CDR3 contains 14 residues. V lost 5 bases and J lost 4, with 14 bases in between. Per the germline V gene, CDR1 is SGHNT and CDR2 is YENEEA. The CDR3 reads CASSGSGVVTEAFF. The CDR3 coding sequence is TGTGCCAGCAGCGGGTCAGGGGTCGTCACTGAAGCTTTCTTT.

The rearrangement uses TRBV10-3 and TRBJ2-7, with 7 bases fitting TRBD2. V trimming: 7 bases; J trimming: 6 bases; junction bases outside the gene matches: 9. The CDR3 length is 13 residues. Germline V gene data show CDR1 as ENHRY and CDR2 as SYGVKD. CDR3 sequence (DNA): TGTGCCATCACCGCAGCGGGGCAATCCGAGCAGTACTTC. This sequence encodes CAITAAGQSEQYF.

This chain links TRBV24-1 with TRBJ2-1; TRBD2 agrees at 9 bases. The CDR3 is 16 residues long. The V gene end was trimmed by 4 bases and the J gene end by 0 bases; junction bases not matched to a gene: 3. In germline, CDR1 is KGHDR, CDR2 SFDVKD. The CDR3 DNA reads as TGTGCCACCAGTGAAAGCGGGGGGAGCTCCTACAATGAGCAGTTCTTC. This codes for CATSESGGSSYNEQFF.

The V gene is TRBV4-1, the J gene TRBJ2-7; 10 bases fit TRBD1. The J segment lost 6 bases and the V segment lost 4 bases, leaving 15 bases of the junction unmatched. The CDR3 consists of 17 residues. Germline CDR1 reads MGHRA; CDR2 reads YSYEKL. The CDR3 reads CASSREGQGLWAGEQYF. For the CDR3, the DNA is TGCGCCAGCAGCCGAGAGGGACAGGGGCTGTGGGCCGGCGAGCAGTACTTC.

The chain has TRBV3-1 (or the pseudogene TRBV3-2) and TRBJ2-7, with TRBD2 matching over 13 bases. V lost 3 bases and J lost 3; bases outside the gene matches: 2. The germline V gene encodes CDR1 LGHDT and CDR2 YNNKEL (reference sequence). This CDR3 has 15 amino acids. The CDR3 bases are TGTGCCAGCAGCCAGGGACTAGCGGGACTCTACGAGCAGTACTTC. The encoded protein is CASSQGLAGLYEQYF.

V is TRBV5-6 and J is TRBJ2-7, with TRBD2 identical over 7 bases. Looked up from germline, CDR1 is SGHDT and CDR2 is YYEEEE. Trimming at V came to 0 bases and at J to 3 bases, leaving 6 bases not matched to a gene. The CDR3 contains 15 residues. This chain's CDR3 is CASSLVGRGLYEQYF. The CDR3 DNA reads TGTGCCAGCAGCTTGGTTGGGAGGGGTCTCTACGAGCAGTACTTC.

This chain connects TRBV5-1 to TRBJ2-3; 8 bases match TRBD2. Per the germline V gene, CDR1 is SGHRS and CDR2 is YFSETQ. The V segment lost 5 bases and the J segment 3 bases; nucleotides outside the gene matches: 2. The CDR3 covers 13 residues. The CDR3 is CASRVAGTDTQYF. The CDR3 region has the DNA TGCGCCAGCAGGGTAGCGGGAACAGATACGCAGTATTTT.

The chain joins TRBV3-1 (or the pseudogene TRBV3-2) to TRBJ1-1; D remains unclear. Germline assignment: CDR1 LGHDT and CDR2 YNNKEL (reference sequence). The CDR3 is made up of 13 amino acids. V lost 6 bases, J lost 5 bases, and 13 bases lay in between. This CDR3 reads CASREDWGTEAFF. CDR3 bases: TGTGCCAGCAGGGAGGACTGGGGTACTGAAGCTTTCTTT.

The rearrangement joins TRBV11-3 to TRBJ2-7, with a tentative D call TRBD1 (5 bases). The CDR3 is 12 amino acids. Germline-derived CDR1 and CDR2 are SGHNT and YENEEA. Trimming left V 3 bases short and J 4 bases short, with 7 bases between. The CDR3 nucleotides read TGTGCCAGCAGCTTTAGGGGTTACGAGCAGTACTTC. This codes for CASSFRGYEQYF.

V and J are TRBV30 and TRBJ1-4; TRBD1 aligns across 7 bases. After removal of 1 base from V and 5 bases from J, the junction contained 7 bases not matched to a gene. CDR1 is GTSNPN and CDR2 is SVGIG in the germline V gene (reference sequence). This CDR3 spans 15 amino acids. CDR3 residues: CAWSGGQSVNEKLFF. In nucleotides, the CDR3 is TGTGCCTGGAGTGGGGGACAGTCGGTCAATGAAAAACTGTTTTTT. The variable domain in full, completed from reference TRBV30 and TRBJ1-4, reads SQTIHQWPATLVQPVGSPLSLECTVEGTSNPNLYWYRQAAGRGLQLLFYSVGIGQISSEVPQNLSASRPQDRQFILSSKKLLLSDSGFYLCAWSGGQSVNEKLFFGSGTQLSVL.

CDR3 sequence (DNA): TGTGCCAGCAGTTTACGCGGGACGGCGGGGTCACCCCTCCACTTT. Protein sequence: CASSLRGTAGSPLHF. The chain has TRBV27 and TRBJ1-6; possibly TRBD1 for D (5 bases). The CDR3 covers 15 residues. V lost 2 bases, J lost 10 bases, and 15 bases lay in between. CDR1 is MNHEY, CDR2 SMNVEV, per germline (reference sequence).

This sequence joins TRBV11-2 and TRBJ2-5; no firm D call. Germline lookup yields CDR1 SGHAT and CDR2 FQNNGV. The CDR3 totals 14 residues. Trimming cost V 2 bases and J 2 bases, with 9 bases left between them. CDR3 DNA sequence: TGTGCCAGCAGCTTATGGGCGCAGCAAGAGACCCAGTACTTC. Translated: CASSLWAQQETQYF.

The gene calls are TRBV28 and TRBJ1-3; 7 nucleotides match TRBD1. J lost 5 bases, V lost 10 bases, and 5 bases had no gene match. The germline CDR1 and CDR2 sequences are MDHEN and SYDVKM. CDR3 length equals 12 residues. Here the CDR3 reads CAISGGRNTIYF. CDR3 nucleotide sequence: TGTGCCATCTCAGGGGGAAGAAACACCATATATTTT.

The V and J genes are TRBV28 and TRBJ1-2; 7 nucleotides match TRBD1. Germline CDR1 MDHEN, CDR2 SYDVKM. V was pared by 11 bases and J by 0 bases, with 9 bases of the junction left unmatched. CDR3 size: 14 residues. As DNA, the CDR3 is TGTGCCGTCTACAGGGGTCACTCTAACTATGGCTACACCTTC. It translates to CAVYRGHSNYGYTF.